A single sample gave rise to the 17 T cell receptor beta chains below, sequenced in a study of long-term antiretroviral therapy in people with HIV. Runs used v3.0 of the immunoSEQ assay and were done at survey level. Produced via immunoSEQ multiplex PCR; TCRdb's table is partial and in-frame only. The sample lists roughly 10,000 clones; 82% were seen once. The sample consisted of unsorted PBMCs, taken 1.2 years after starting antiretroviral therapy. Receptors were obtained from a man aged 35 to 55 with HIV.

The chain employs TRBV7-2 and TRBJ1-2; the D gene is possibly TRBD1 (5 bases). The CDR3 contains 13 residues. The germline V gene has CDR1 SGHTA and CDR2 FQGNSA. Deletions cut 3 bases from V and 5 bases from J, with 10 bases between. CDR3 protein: CASSFGREYGYTF. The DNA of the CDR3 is TGTGCCAGCAGCTTCGGCAGGGAGTATGGCTACACCTTC.

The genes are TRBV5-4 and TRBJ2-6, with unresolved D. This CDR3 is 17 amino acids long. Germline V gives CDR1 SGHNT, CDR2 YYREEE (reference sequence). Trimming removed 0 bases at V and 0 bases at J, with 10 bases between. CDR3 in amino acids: CASSLDPATSGANVLTF. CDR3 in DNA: TGTGCCAGCAGCTTGGATCCCGCTACCTCTGGGGCCAACGTCCTGACTTTC.

The CDR3 DNA reads TGTGCCAGTAGTATAGATCGTGGAAAAACCGGGGAGCTGTTTTTT. It is translated as CASSIDRGKTGELFF. The chain recombines TRBV19 with TRBJ2-2; D remains unclear. The CDR3 consists of 15 residues. V dropped 0 bases and J dropped 5 bases, with 10 bases sitting between them. Germline CDR1 LNHDA, CDR2 SQIVND (reference sequence).

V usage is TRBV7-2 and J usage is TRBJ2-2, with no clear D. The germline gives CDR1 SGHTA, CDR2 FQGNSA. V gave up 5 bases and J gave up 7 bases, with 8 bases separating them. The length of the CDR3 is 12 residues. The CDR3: CASSPVVGELFF. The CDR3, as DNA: TGTGCCAGCAGCCCGGTAGTCGGGGAGCTGTTTTTT. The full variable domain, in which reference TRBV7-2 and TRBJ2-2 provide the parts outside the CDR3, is GAGVSQSPSNKVTEKGKDVELRCDPISGHTALYWYRQSLGQGLEFLIYFQGNSAPDKSGLPSDRFSAERTGGSVSTLTIQRTQQEDSAVYLCASSPVVGELFFGEGSRLTVL.

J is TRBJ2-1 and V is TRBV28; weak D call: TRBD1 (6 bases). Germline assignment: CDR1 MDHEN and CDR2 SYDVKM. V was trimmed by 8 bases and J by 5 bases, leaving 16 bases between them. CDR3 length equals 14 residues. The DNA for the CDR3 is TGTGCCAGCCCCCTAGGGACATCCCACAATGAGCAGTTCTTC. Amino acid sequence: CASPLGTSHNEQFF.

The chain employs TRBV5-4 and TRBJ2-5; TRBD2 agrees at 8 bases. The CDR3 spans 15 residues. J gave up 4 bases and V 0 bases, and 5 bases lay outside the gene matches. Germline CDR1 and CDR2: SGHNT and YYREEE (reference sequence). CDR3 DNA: TGTGCCAGCAGCTTGGAAGCGGGGGATATAGAGACCCAGTACTTC. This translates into CASSLEAGDIETQYF.

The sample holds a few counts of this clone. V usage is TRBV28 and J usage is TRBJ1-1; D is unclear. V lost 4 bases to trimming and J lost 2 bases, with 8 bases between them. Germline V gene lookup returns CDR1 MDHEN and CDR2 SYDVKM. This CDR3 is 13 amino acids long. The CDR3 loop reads CASSSGSNTEAFF. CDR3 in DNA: TGTGCCAGCAGTTCCGGGAGCAACACTGAAGCTTTCTTT.

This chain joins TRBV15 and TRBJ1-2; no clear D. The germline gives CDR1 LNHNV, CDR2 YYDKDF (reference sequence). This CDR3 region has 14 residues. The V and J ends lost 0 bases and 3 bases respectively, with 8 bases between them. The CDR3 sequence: CATSRESGYYGYTF. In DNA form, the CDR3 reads TGTGCCACCAGCAGAGAGAGCGGCTACTATGGCTACACCTTC.

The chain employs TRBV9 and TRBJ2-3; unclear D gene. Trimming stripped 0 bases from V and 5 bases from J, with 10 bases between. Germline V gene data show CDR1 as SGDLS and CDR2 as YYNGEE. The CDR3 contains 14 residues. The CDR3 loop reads CASSVALAKDTQYF. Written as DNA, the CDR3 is TGTGCCAGCAGCGTAGCCTTAGCAAAAGATACGCAGTATTTT.

The CDR3 protein is CASSPEGTSATYEQYF. The DNA for the CDR3 is TGCGCCAGCAGCCCGGAGGGGACTAGCGCAACCTACGAGCAGTACTTC. The V and J genes are TRBV5-1 and TRBJ2-7, with TRBD2 matching 10 bases. Unmatched junction bases numbered 9, after V lost 4 bases and J lost 2 bases. The CDR3 totals 16 residues. Per germline, CDR1 SGHRS and CDR2 YFSETQ.

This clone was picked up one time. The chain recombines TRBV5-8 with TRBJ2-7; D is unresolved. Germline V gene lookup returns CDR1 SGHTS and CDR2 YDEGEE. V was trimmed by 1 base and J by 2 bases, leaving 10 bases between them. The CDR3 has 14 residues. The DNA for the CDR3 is TGTGCCAGCAGCTTGTTCTACACGGCCTACGAGCAGTACTTC. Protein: CASSLFYTAYEQYF.

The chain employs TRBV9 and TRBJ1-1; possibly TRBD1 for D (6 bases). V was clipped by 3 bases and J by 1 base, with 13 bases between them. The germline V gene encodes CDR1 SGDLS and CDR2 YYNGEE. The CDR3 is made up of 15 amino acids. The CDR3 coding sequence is TGTGCCAGCAGCGGGGGACATGCGCCGAACACTGAAGCTTTCTTT. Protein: CASSGGHAPNTEAFF.

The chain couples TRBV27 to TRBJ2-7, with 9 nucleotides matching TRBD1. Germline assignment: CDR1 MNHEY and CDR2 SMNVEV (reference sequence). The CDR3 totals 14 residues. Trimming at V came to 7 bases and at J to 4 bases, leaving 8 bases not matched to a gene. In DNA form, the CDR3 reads TGTGCCAGCAAACTAAGACAGGGGGGGTACGAGCAGTACTTC. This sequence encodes CASKLRQGGYEQYF.

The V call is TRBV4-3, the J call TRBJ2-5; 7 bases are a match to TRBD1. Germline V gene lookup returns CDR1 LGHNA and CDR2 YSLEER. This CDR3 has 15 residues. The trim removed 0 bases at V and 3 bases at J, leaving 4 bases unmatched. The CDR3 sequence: CASSQDSTGEETQYF. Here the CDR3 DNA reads TGCGCCAGCAGCCAAGATAGCACAGGGGAAGAGACCCAGTACTTC.

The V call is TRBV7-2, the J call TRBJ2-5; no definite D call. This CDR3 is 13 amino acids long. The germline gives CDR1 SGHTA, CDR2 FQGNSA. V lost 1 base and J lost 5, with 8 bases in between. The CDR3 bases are TGTGCCAGCAGCTTAGGGGGAACTGAGACCCAGTACTTC. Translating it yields CASSLGGTETQYF. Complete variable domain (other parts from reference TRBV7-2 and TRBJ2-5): GAGVSQSPSNKVTEKGKDVELRCDPISGHTALYWYRQSLGQGLEFLIYFQGNSAPDKSGLPSDRFSAERTGGSVSTLTIQRTQQEDSAVYLCASSLGGTETQYFGPGTRLLVL.

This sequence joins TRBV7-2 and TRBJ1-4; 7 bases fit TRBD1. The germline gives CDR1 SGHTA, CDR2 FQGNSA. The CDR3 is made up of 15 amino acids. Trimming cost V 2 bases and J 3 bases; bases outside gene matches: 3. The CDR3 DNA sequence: TGTGCCAGCAGCTTATACAGGGGCTCTAATGAAAAACTGTTTTTT. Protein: CASSLYRGSNEKLFF.

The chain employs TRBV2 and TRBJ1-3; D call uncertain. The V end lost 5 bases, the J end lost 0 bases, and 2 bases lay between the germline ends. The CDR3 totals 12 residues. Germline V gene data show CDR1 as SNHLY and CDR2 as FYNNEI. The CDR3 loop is CASSFSGNTIYF. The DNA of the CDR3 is TGTGCCAGCAGTTTCTCTGGAAACACCATATATTTT.